This TCR beta chain was identified during a study of shared clonotypes between healthy human individuals. Background on the study: The cohort had two women and a few men, ages 18 to 49.

Only CD45RO-negative cells positively selected for CCR7 counted as naive CD8 cells, so terminally differentiated effector memory CD45RA+ cells were excluded. A single count supports this clone. Its antigen is as yet unknown. Study findings and constraints: It was the few donors that limited the genetic and exposure-history diversity represented. Generation probability values for non-shared clonotypes were lower than those for clonotypes shared by all four donors.

Germline V CDR1 and CDR2: SGHTS, YDEGEE. There are 16 residues in the CDR3. V was pared by 2 bases and J by 1 base, with 12 bases between. At deep level, the assay was performed. Libraries were prepared by immunoSEQ multiplex PCR; TCRdb keeps only in-frame clonotypes and omits some of them. The sample yields roughly 2.1 million clones, about 93% seen once. The sample taken for sequencing was naive CD8+ T cells from PBMCs. The sequence derives from a young man in good health. Some clones in this sample may be carry-over from other donors' samples. The V call is TRBV5-8, the J call TRBJ2-2; D is undetermined. The CDR3 DNA is TGTGCCAGCAGCTTACGTCGGCATGAGAACACCGGGGAGCTGTTTTTT. Translation gives CASSLRRHENTGELFF.